Listed below are T cell receptor beta chains from one sample, sequenced in a study of T cells expressing NK-cell markers. TCRdb re-called the 5' RACE reads, yielding one record per CDR3 amino acid sequence without DNA. Its clone listing holds 300,000 to 450,000 distinct CDR3 sequences. Sequencing used blood T cells: a sorted CD56 or NKG2C T cell subset, CD4+ or CD8+ T cells, or bulk PBMC T cells (not recorded which). The source is a man between 18 and 69 years old in good health. Both conserved end residues are part of each CDR3.

TRBJ2-5,TRBV7-9,CASSLNGEGGTQYF
TRBJ2-4,TRBV6-2/TRBV6-3,CASKARSTGSPAKNIQYF
TRBJ1-4,TRBV19,CASSRQGNRNEKLFF
TRBJ1-2,TRBV18,CASSPPADNYGYTF
TRBJ1-2,TRBV13,CASSQRSLLGGYTF
TRBJ2-1,TRBV4-2,CASSQVSYNEQFF
TRBJ1-2,TRBV4-2,CASSQEKGSGGYTF
TRBJ2-1,TRBV15,CATALVGEWSYNEQFF
TRBJ2-5,TRBV25-1,CASSPSPGDRGQETQYF
TRBJ2-5,TRBV5-4,CASSLGLRGSQETQYF
TRBJ2-5,TRBV2,CASSVQGGLKTQYF
TRBJ2-7,TRBV4-2,CASSLSGQGARYEQYF
TRBJ2-3,TRBV7-9,CASTSGGAPSTDTQYF
TRBJ2-3,TRBV7-2,CASSTTTSGVAQYF
TRBJ2-3,TRBV11-3,CASSVTGVADTQYF
TRBJ2-7,TRBV15,CATSRSPILAGDEQYF
TRBJ2-3,TRBV19,CACQALPSTDTQYF
TRBJ2-1,TRBV12-3/TRBV12-4,CAIKDSTYNEQFF
TRBJ2-7,TRBV28,CASRFRGTGGHEQYF
TRBJ2-7,TRBV29-1,CSVAGTSGVSYEQYF
TRBJ1-2,TRBV4-1,CASSQPGQRSGYTF
TRBJ2-7,TRBV11-2,CASSFTSGVYGSEQYF
TRBJ2-4,TRBV28,CASRGGVAGKNIQYF
TRBJ2-2,TRBV6-4,CASSLLAGGFAGELFF
TRBJ2-5,TRBV10-3,CAISESGFPGVETQYF
TRBJ1-1,TRBV20-1,CSATPGVPATEAFF
TRBJ1-5,TRBV15,CATSRDPGSGNQPQHF
TRBJ2-5,TRBV28,CASSGTGDRHPETQYF
TRBJ2-5,TRBV9,CASSAGLVSQKETQYF
TRBJ1-2,TRBV29-1,CSARSRGEQGANGYTF
TRBJ1-3,TRBV29-1,CSVVFWEPPSGNTIYF
TRBJ2-3,TRBV7-2,CATAHLADTQYF
TRBJ2-3,TRBV27,CASRTAHAHTDTQYF
TRBJ2-2,TRBV5-1,CASSLRGSYTGELFF
TRBJ1-1,TRBV18,CASSPLPEFRSGTEAFF
TRBJ1-2,TRBV6-1,CASSLNRGPNYGYTF
TRBJ1-6,TRBV5-5,CASSQRPPDLHF
TRBJ1-5,TRBV24-1,CATSTQGAGNQPQHF
TRBJ1-5,TRBV27,CASSTGSRQPQHF
TRBJ1-1,TRBV20-1,CSATLGPGIGGAFF
TRBJ2-5,TRBV7-9,CASSPHGSRETQYF
TRBJ2-1,TRBV18,CASSPPGLAGGYYNEQFF
TRBJ2-3,TRBV5-8,CASSSGTSTTDTQYF
TRBJ2-7,TRBV6-2/TRBV6-3,CASSYSSGRVPEQYF
TRBJ2-3,TRBV5-4,CASRPPGGGRTDTQYF
TRBJ2-1,TRBV3-1,CASRVAGAVSEQFF
TRBJ2-1,TRBV6-4,CASSERMGQGAAREQFF
TRBJ1-4,TRBV6-1,CASSAGSLNEKLFF
TRBJ1-2,TRBV27,CASRLNGGWIGGYTF
TRBJ2-3,TRBV14,CASSQGQGGSYTQYF
TRBJ2-1,TRBV6-5,CASSYSTGVRYNEQFF
TRBJ2-7,TRBV18,CASSSGQGGNEQYF
TRBJ1-6,TRBV4-2,CASSQERGPLHF
TRBJ2-7,TRBV7-8,CASSLPASGKYEQYF
TRBJ1-1,TRBV6-8,CASRKSRNTEAFF
TRBJ1-1,TRBV7-9,CASSSRGWGWTEAFF
TRBJ1-2,TRBV7-9,CASSLPTGAYGYTF
TRBJ1-1,TRBV25-1,CASSESAGYAFF
TRBJ1-5,TRBV20-1,CSARVGGGETGPQHF